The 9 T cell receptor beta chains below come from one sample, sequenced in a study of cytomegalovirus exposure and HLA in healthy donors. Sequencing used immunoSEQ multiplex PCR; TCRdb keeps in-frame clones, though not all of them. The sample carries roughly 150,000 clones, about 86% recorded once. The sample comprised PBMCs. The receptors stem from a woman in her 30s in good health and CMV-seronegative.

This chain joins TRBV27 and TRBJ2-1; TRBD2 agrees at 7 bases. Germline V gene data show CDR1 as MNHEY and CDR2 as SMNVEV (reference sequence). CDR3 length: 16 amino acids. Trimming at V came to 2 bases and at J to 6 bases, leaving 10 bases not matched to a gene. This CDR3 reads CASSLMTSRSFNEQFF. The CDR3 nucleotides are TGTGCCAGCAGTTTAATGACTAGCCGTTCGTTCAATGAGCAGTTCTTC.

This chain's CDR3 is CASSPNRNQPQHF. The CDR3 nucleotides are TGTGCCAGCTCACCGAACCGCAATCAGCCCCAGCATTTT. This rearrangement joins TRBV18 to TRBJ1-5; the D is unclear. The V end was cut by 3 bases, the J end by 2 bases, with 5 bases between. From germline, CDR1 is KGHSH and CDR2 LQKENI. This CDR3 comprises 13 residues.

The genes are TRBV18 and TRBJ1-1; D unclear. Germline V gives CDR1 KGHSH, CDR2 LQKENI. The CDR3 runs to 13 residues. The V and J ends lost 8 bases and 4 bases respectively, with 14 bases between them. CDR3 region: CASKHAVGTEAFF. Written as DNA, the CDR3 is TGTGCCAGCAAGCACGCAGTGGGCACTGAAGCTTTCTTT.

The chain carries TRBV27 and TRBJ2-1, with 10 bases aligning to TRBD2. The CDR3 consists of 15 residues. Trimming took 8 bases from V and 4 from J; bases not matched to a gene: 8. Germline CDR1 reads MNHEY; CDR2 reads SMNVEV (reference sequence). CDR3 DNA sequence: TGTGCCAGCCGAAGAGCGGGGGGGCATTACAATGAGCAGTTCTTC. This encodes CASRRAGGHYNEQFF.

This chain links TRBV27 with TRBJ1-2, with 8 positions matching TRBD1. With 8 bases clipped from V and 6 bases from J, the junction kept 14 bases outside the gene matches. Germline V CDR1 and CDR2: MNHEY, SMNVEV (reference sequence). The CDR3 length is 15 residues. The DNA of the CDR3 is TGTGCCAGCCTCCCTGGACAGGGTAGTCTGGATGGCTACACCTTC. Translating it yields CASLPGQGSLDGYTF.

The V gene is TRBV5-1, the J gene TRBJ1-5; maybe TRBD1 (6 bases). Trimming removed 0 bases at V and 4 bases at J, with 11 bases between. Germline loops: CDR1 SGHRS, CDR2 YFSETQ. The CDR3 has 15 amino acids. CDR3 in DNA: TGCGCCAGCAGCTTGGGGATTACAGGGAATCAGCCCCAGCATTTT. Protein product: CASSLGITGNQPQHF. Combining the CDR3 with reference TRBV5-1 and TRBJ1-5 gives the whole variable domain KAGVTQTPRYLIKTRGQQVTLSCSPISGHRSVSWYQQTPGQGLQFLFEYFSETQRNKGNFPGRFSGRQFSNSRSEMNVSTLELGDSALYLCASSLGITGNQPQHFGDGTRLSIL.

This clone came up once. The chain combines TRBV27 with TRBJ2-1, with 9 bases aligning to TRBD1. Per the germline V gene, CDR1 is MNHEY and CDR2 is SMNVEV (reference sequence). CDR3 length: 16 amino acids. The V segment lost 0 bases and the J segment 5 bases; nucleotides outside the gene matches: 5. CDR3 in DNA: TGTGCCAGCAGTTTATCGCGGACAGGGGCCAACAATGAGCAGTTCTTC. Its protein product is CASSLSRTGANNEQFF.

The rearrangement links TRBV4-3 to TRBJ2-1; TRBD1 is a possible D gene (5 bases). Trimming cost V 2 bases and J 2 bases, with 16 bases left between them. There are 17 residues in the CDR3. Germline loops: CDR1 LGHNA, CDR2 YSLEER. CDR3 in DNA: TGCGCCAGCAGCCAAACTTCTACAGGAATAGCCTACAATGAGCAGTTCTTC. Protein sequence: CASSQTSTGIAYNEQFF.

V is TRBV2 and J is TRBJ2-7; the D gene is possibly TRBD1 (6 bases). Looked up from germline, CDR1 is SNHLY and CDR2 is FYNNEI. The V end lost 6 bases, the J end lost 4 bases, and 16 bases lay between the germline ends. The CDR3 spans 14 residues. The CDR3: CASRPRQGIYEQYF. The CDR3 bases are TGTGCCAGCAGGCCACGGCAGGGGATTTACGAGCAGTACTTC.